The 25 T cell receptor beta chains in this list originate from one sample, sequenced in a study of neurological immune-mediated disorders. One entry per CDR3 protein, called by TCRdb with MiXCR from the 5' RACE reads. The sample contains 87,000 or so distinct CDR3 sequences, roughly 3.5% of which appear only once. The sample comprised PBMCs. The receptors were gathered from a woman aged 18 to 35 with multiple sclerosis.

In its sample, this clonotype was seen many times. The gene calls are TRBV7-2 and TRBJ2-3; weak D call: TRBD2 (7 bases). Germline lookup yields CDR1 SGHTA and CDR2 FQGNSA. The CDR3 loop spans 16 amino acids. Trimming removed 5 bases from V and 4 bases from J, with 19 bases in between. In DNA, the CDR3 is TGTGCCAGCAGCCCCTGGGGAGGGGGAAGTGCAGATACGCAGTATTTT. It translates to CASSPWGGGSADTQYF. Supplemented by reference TRBV7-2 and TRBJ2-3, the full variable domain reads GAGVSQSPSNKVTEKGKDVELRCDPISGHTALYWYRQSLGQGLEFLIYFQGNSAPDKSGLPSDRFSAERTGGSVSTLTIQRTQQEDSAVYLCASSPWGGGSADTQYFGPGTRLTVL.

In this sample, this clonotype turned up many times. This chain uses TRBV5-6 with TRBJ2-3; 10 bases align to TRBD2. Germline CDR1 SGHDT, CDR2 YYEEEE. CDR3 length: 16 amino acids. V lost 2 bases, J lost 2 bases, and 5 bases stayed unmatched. CDR3 sequence: CASSLERGGITDTQYF. The CDR3 nucleotides read TGTGCCAGCAGCTTAGAGCGGGGGGGCATCACAGATACGCAGTATTTT.

This clonotype was seen repeatedly, ten times or more. The CDR3 DNA follows: TGTGCCAGCAGTCATACAGGGGCTGGGGCCAACGTCCTGACTTTC. Amino acids: CASSHTGAGANVLTF. The rearrangement joins TRBV6-2 or TRBV6-3 to TRBJ2-6; 7 bases map to TRBD1. Unmatched junction bases numbered 3, after V lost 5 bases and J lost 2 bases. The germline V gene encodes CDR1 MNHEY and CDR2 SVGEGT. CDR3 size: 15 residues.

This clonotype occurred many times. The V and J genes are TRBV12-3 or TRBV12-4 and TRBJ2-6; D is unclear. CDR3 length equals 13 residues. Trimming pared 7 bases from V and 2 bases from J, leaving 6 bases between. For the CDR3, the DNA is TGTGCCAGCACTATACCTGGGGCCAACGTCCTGACTTTC. Translation: CASTIPGANVLTF.

This clonotype came up many times. The V call is TRBV20-1, the J call TRBJ1-4, with D uncertain. V dropped 1 base and J dropped 9 bases, with 6 bases sitting between them. The CDR3 runs 11 residues. The germline CDR1 and CDR2 sequences are DFQATT and SNEGSKA (reference sequence). This CDR3 is CSARVIKKLFF. CDR3 DNA: TGCAGTGCTAGAGTGATAAAAAAACTGTTTTTT.

This clonotype was detected many times. The chain is built from TRBV20-1 and TRBJ2-5; 11 bases are a match to TRBD2. V shed 0 bases, J shed 4 bases, and the junction held 7 bases outside the gene matches. Germline lookup yields CDR1 DFQATT and CDR2 SNEGSKA (reference sequence). This CDR3 has 16 amino acids. The CDR3 sequence: CSARDTGTSGGETQYF. The CDR3 coding sequence is TGCAGTGCTAGAGACACCGGGACTAGCGGCGGAGAGACCCAGTACTTC.

This clonotype appeared a few times. The genes are TRBV4-1 and TRBJ1-2, with D perhaps TRBD1 (6 bases). V lost 0 bases and J lost 5, with 19 bases in between. Germline V gene data show CDR1 as MGHRA and CDR2 as YSYEKL. CDR3 length equals 17 residues. The CDR3: CASSQDPNTGSGYGYTF. The CDR3 nucleotides are TGCGCCAGCAGCCAAGACCCGAACACAGGGAGTGGATATGGCTACACCTTC.

This clonotype has a count of ten or more. The rearrangement links TRBV6-6 to TRBJ1-4, with TRBD1 matching 10 bases. The CDR3 consists of 19 residues. The ends lost 4 bases at V and 7 bases at J; junction bases unmatched: 18. The germline V gene has CDR1 MNHNY and CDR2 SVGAGI (reference sequence). The CDR3 region has the DNA TGTGCCAGCAGTTCCCCTTCGACAGGGGGCTCATCCGTGGCTGAAAAACTGTTTTTT. Translation gives CASSSPSTGGSSVAEKLFF.

This clonotype was observed many times. The chain links TRBV3-1 to TRBJ1-1, with D uncertain. Germline CDR1 is LGHDT and CDR2 is YNNKEL (reference sequence). This CDR3 comprises 18 residues. Trimming shortened V by 1 base and J by 1 base, and 19 bases separated the two germline ends. The CDR3 region is CASSQVSATGGSNTEAFF. CDR3 sequence (DNA): TGTGCCAGCAGCCAAGTTTCGGCGACGGGAGGTTCGAACACTGAAGCTTTCTTT.

This clonotype was counted only a few times. The rearrangement joins TRBV28 to TRBJ2-1; 9 bases are a match to TRBD2. The CDR3 totals 16 residues. The trim removed 6 bases at V and 5 bases at J, leaving 11 bases unmatched. From germline, CDR1 is MDHEN and CDR2 SYDVKM. The CDR3 nucleotides are TGTGCCAGCAGACAACGAAGCGGGAGGCACAACAATGAGCAGTTCTTC. This gives the protein CASRQRSGRHNNEQFF.

This clonotype came up many times. CDR3 sequence: CASSLGSRLAGAEQFF. DNA for the CDR3: TGTGCCAGCAGCTTAGGGTCTAGACTAGCGGGAGCTGAGCAGTTCTTC. V and J are TRBV7-9 and TRBJ2-1; 12 nucleotides match TRBD2. Germline V gene lookup returns CDR1 SEHNR and CDR2 FQNEAQ (reference sequence). The CDR3 runs 16 residues. After removal of 1 base from V and 9 bases from J, the junction contained 7 bases not matched to a gene.

This clonotype has ten or more counts. The rearrangement links TRBV20-1 to TRBJ2-4; TRBD1 aligns across 8 bases. Unmatched junction bases numbered 6, after V lost 1 base and J lost 7 bases. CDR3 length: 14 amino acids. Germline CDR1 is DFQATT and CDR2 is SNEGSKA (reference sequence). The CDR3 spells CSARAWTGMNIQYF. CDR3 DNA: TGCAGTGCTAGAGCCTGGACAGGGATGAACATTCAGTACTTC.

This clonotype came up many times. J is TRBJ2-7 and V is TRBV10-3; D not resolved. In germline, CDR1 is ENHRY, CDR2 SYGVKD. V was cut by 0 bases and J by 9 bases, with 12 bases left in between. The CDR3 is 13 residues long. The DNA for the CDR3 is TGTGCCATCAGTGAGTCGACCGATGTAAGGCAGTACTTC. Its protein product is CAISESTDVRQYF.

This clonotype was counted ten times or more. The chain is built from TRBV20-1 and TRBJ1-2; 7 bases are shared with TRBD1. Germline V CDR1 and CDR2: DFQATT, SNEGSKA (reference sequence). After removal of 3 bases from V and 2 bases from J, the junction contained 3 bases not matched to a gene. The CDR3 has 13 amino acids. The CDR3 sequence is CSASGTENYGYTF. The DNA of the CDR3 is TGCAGTGCTAGTGGGACAGAGAACTATGGCTACACCTTC.

At least ten counts were recorded for this clonotype. V usage is TRBV6-4 and J usage is TRBJ2-1; TRBD2 matches at 7 bases. The CDR3 consists of 16 residues. V lost 0 bases to trimming and J lost 1 base; unmatched junction nucleotides: 3. The germline CDR1 and CDR2 sequences are MRHNA and SNTAGT. DNA for the CDR3: TGTGCCAGCAGTGACTCGGGGACTAAATCCTACAATGAGCAGTTCTTC. Translated: CASSDSGTKSYNEQFF.

This clonotype was found many times. The chain employs TRBV7-9 and TRBJ1-2; a possible D gene is TRBD1 (5 bases). Germline CDR1 SEHNR, CDR2 FQNEAQ (reference sequence). The CDR3 totals 14 residues. Trimming took 5 bases from V and 4 from J, leaving 14 bases between them. The CDR3 DNA sequence: TGTGCCAGCAGCCCCGACGGGGGAATCTATGGCTACACCTTC. Its translation is CASSPDGGIYGYTF.

Worth noting for this clonotype: A much larger clone differs by one base, so this may be a read error. The chain links TRBV12-3 or TRBV12-4 to TRBJ1-1; D uncertain. V was shortened by 7 bases and J by 1 base, with 7 bases between the two germline ends. The CDR3 is made up of 12 amino acids. The CDR3 sequence is CASMKQNTEAFF. CDR3 DNA: TGTGCCAGCATGAAACAGAACACTGAAGCTTTCTTT.

This clonotype occurred many times. This chain connects TRBV12-3 or TRBV12-4 to TRBJ2-1, with D possibly called TRBD1 or TRBD2 (5 bases each). This CDR3 comprises 14 residues. Trimming removed 6 bases from V and 4 bases from J, with 13 bases in between. The CDR3 DNA follows: TGTGCCAGCAGGCTGGGACCGCCTTACAATGAGCAGTTCTTC. Residues: CASRLGPPYNEQFF.

This clonotype was found many times. The DNA for the CDR3 is TGCAGTGCTAGAGATCCGGGCAGGGGGCCTTTTGGGCCCCAGCATTTT. Amino acid sequence: CSARDPGRGPFGPQHF. The rearrangement links TRBV20-1 to TRBJ1-5; the match to TRBD1 covers 8 bases. Germline assignment: CDR1 DFQATT and CDR2 SNEGSKA (reference sequence). CDR3 size: 16 residues. Trimming removed 0 bases from V and 9 bases from J; junction bases left unmatched: 13.

Ten or more counts support this clonotype. This sequence joins TRBV2 and TRBJ2-7; 7 bases are a match to TRBD2. V lost 1 base to trimming and J lost 3 bases; unmatched junction nucleotides: 9. Germline values: CDR1 SNHLY, CDR2 FYNNEI. This CDR3 is built from 16 residues. The CDR3 DNA is TGTGCCAGCAGTGAAGTGGGGGGGAGAACTGACTACGAGCAGTACTTC. Amino acids: CASSEVGGRTDYEQYF.

This clonotype was observed many times. The rearrangement links TRBV5-4 to TRBJ2-7; the match to TRBD2 covers 8 bases. Trimming cost V 0 bases and J 0 bases; bases outside gene matches: 5. CDR3 size: 16 residues. Germline V gene lookup returns CDR1 SGHNT and CDR2 YYREEE (reference sequence). This chain's CDR3 is CASSLEGLAGSYEQYF. In nucleotides, the CDR3 is TGTGCCAGCAGCTTGGAAGGTCTAGCGGGCTCCTACGAGCAGTACTTC. Complete variable domain (other parts from reference TRBV5-4 and TRBJ2-7): ETGVTQSPTHLIKTRGQQVTLRCSSQSGHNTVSWYQQALGQGPQFIFQYYREEENGRGNFPPRFSGLQFPNYSSELNVNALELDDSALYLCASSLEGLAGSYEQYFGPGTRLTVT.

This clonotype was seen ten or more times. CDR3 in DNA: TGTGCCAGCAGCTCCCTTTTGGCCGCTGGGGCCAACGTCCTGACTTTC. This translates into CASSSLLAAGANVLTF. The chain employs TRBV7-9 and TRBJ2-6; D is ambiguous. Germline V gene sequence: CDR1 SEHNR, CDR2 FQNEAQ (reference sequence). The ends were cut back, 4 bases at V and 2 bases at J, with 12 bases in the middle. The CDR3 has 16 residues.

Ten or more counts support this clonotype. This chain links TRBV5-6 with TRBJ2-7; D might be TRBD1 (6 bases). Trimming took off 4 bases at V and 3 bases at J, with 11 bases between the two ends. This CDR3 region has 13 residues. Germline values: CDR1 SGHDT, CDR2 YYEEEE. For the CDR3, the DNA is TGTGCCAGCAGCCCGACAGGTCGCTACGAGCAGTACTTC. It translates to CASSPTGRYEQYF.

This clonotype came up many times. The V call is TRBV20-1, the J call TRBJ2-2; 7 bases agree with TRBD1. Unmatched junction bases numbered 4, after V lost 6 bases and J lost 0 bases. The CDR3 is 14 residues long. Germline CDR1 is DFQATT and CDR2 is SNEGSKA (reference sequence). DNA for the CDR3: TGCAGTGCCGCTGACAGGGCGAACACCGGGGAGCTGTTTTTT. As protein: CSAADRANTGELFF.

This clonotype was observed at least ten times. V gene TRBV5-1 combines with J gene TRBJ2-2; D remains unclear. There are 15 residues in the CDR3. Germline CDR1 SGHRS, CDR2 YFSETQ. Deletions cut 1 base from V and 3 bases from J, with 10 bases between. Here the CDR3 reads CASSLYSIHTGELFF. The CDR3 DNA reads as TGCGCCAGCAGCTTGTATTCAATACACACCGGGGAGCTGTTTTTT.